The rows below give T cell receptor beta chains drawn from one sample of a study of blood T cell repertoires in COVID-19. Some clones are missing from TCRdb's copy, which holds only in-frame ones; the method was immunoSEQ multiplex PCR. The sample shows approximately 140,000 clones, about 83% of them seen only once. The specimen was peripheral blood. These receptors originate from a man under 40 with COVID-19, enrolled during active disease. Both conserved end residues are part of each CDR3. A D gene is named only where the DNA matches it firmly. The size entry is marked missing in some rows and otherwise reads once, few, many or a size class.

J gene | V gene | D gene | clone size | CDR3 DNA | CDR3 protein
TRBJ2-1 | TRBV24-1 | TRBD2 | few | TGTGCCACCAGAGGGACTAGCGGGGGTAGTCAGGAGCAGTTCTTC | CATRGTSGGSQEQFF
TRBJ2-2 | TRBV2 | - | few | TGTGCCACCTACAGGGGGGGTTCCACCGGGGAGCTGTTTTTT | CATYRGGSTGELFF
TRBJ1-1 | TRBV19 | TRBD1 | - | TGTGCCAGTAGTAGACAGGGATACACTGAAGCTTTCTTT | CASSRQGYTEAFF
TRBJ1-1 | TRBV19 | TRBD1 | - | TGTGCCAGTAGTAGTGCGACAGGGATGAACACTGAAGCTTTCTTT | CASSSATGMNTEAFF
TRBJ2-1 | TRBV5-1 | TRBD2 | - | TGCGCCAGCAGCTTGCGGACTAGCGGAATCTACAATGAGCAGTTCTTC | CASSLRTSGIYNEQFF
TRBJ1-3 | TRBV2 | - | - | TGTGCCAGCAGTGCCTACAGTGGGGGCGCAGGAAACACCATATATTTT | CASSAYSGGAGNTIYF
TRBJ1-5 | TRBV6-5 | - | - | TGTGCCAGCAGTACCCGAGGGAGCAATCAGCCCCAGCATTTT | CASSTRGSNQPQHF
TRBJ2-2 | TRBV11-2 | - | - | TGTGCCAGCAGCTCTCTCGCTCTAGCCGGCGGGGAGCTGTTTTTT | CASSSLALAGGELFF
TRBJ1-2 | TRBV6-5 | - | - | TGTGCCAGCAGTTACGAACGGGACTATGGCTACACCTTC | CASSYERDYGYTF
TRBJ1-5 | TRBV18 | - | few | TGTGCCAGCTCACCACGGCAGGGCGATCAGCCCCAGCATTTT | CASSPRQGDQPQHF
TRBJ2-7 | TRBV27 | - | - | TGTGCCAGCAGTTTGTCCAGTCACTACGAGCAGTACTTC | CASSLSSHYEQYF
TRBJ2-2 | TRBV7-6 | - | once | TGTGCCAGCAGCTTACCAGGGCGAGACACCGGGGAGCTGTTTTTT | CASSLPGRDTGELFF
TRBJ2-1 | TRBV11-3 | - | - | TGTGCCAGCAGTCGGCAGGGAAATGAGCAGTTCTTC | CASSRQGNEQFF
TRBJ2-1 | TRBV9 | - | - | TGTGCCAGCAGCGTAGCAGGTAGCGGAGGATCCTACAATGAGCAGTTCTTC | CASSVAGSGGSYNEQFF
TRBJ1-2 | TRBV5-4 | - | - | TGTGCCAGCAGGCTAGCAGGGGTTTTCGGCTACACCTTC | CASRLAGVFGYTF
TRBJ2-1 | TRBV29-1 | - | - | TGCAGCGTTGAAGGAGCTGAGAGCTCCTACAATGAGCAGTTCTTC | CSVEGAESSYNEQFF
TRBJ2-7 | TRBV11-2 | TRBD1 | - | TGTGCCAGCAGCCCAAACCCGGGACAGGGTTTTCCCTACGAGCAGTACTTC | CASSPNPGQGFPYEQYF
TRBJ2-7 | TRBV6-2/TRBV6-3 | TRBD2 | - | TGTGCCAGCAGTTACTCGGCTAGCGGGAACCAATACGAGCAGTACTTC | CASSYSASGNQYEQYF
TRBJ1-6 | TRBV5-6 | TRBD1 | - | TGTGCCAGCAGCTTACAGGGGGGAAGGTCACCCCTCCACTTT | CASSLQGGRSPLHF
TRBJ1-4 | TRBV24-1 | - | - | TGTGCCACCAGTGATCAAACAGGGACCAGGGAACTGTTTTTT | CATSDQTGTRELFF
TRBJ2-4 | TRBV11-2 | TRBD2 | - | TGTGCCGGGGGGCTAGCGGGAAACATTCAGTACTTC | CAGGLAGNIQYF
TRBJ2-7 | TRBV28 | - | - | TGTGCCAGCAGGTCGGGATTCCCACCGTACGAGCAGTACTTC | CASRSGFPPYEQYF
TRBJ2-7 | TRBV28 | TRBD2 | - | TGTGCCAGCAGCTGGCCACCCTCTAGCGGGAGGGACGAGCAGTACTTC | CASSWPPSSGRDEQYF
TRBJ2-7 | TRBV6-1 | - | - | TGTGCCAGCAGTGAGGGCAGGGGTTTTGGTTACGAGCAGTACTTC | CASSEGRGFGYEQYF
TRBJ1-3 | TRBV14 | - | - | TGTGCCAGCAGCCTGGGGCAGGGATCTGGAAACACCATATATTTT | CASSLGQGSGNTIYF
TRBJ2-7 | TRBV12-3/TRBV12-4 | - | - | TGTGCCAGCAGGTCCGGGACACCATCCGAGCAGTACTTC | CASRSGTPSEQYF
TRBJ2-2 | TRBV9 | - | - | TGTGCCAGCAGCGTAGGCTCACTAGCTGGCACCGGGGAGCTGTTTTTT | CASSVGSLAGTGELFF
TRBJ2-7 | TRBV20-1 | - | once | TGCAGTGCTAGGGCGGGACGCGAGCAGTACTTC | CSARAGREQYF
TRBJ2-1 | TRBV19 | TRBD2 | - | TGTGCCAGTAGTACTAGACCTAGCGGGAGAAATGAGCAGTTCTTC | CASSTRPSGRNEQFF
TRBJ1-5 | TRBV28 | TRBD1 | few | TGTGCCAGCAGTTTCAGGGGGCTTGGCAATCAGCCCCAGCATTTT | CASSFRGLGNQPQHF
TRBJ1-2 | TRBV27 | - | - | TGTGCCAGCAGTTTACGGGAGGGGTCGTATGGCTACACCTTC | CASSLREGSYGYTF
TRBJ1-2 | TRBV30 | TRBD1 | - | TGTGCCTGGAGTGGCCCGGGGACAGCTAACTATGGCTACACCTTC | CAWSGPGTANYGYTF
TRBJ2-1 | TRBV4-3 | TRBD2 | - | TGCGCCAGCAGCCAAGAGCCTAGCGGGCCCTCGTACCAACCCTACAATGAGCAGTTCTTC | CASSQEPSGPSYQPYNEQFF
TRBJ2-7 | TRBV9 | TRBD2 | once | TGTGCCAGCAGCCCCGGTGAGGGAGGGTTCTACGAGCAGTACTTC | CASSPGEGGFYEQYF
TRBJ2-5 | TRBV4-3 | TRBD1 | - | TGCGCCAGCAGCCAGGACAGGAGAGAGACCCAGTACTTC | CASSQDRRETQYF
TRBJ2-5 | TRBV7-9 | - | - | TGTGCCAGCAACCGGGGGGCAGAGACCCAGTACTTC | CASNRGAETQYF
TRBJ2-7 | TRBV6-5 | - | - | TGTGCCTGGGGAGCCGTTTACGAGCAGTACTTC | CAWGAVYEQYF
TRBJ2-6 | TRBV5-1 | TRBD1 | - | TGCGCCAGCAGCCCGGAAATGACAGGGGCTGGGGCCAACGTCCTGACTTTC | CASSPEMTGAGANVLTF
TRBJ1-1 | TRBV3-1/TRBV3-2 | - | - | TGTGCCAGCAGCCACGAGGCTCCCTCCCATGAAGCTTTCTTT | CASSHEAPSHEAFF
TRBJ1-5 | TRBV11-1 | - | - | TGTGCCAGCAGCTCACAGAACCCTAATCAGCCCCAGCATTTT | CASSSQNPNQPQHF
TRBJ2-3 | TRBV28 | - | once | TGTGCTACGAATCTAGGCCGAATCACAGATACGCAGTATTTT | CATNLGRITDTQYF
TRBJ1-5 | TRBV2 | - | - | TGTGCCAGCAGTGAAGCCGGTCCGCCATCGCCCCAGCATTTT | CASSEAGPPSPQHF
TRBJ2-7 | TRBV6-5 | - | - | TGTGCCAGCAGGCCGCGGGACTCTCACTACGAGCAGTACTTC | CASRPRDSHYEQYF
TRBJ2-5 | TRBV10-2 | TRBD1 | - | TGCGCCAGCAGTATCCGGGACAGGTCCTCAGTGGAGACCCAGTACTTC | CASSIRDRSSVETQYF
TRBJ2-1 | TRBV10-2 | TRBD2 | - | TGCGCCAGCAGTGAGCCGCCTAGCGGGAGTGGGAATGAGCAGTTCTTC | CASSEPPSGSGNEQFF
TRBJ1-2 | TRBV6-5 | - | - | TGTGCCACCCTAGGGAGAGACTATGGCTACACCTTC | CATLGRDYGYTF
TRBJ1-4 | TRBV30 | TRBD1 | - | TGTGCCTGGAGTAGTATGGCAGGGGGGCGACCGCGGGAAAAACTGTTTTTT | CAWSSMAGGRPREKLFF
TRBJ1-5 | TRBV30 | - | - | TGTGCCTGGAGTGTACTTGTTCCTCAGCCCCAGCATTTT | CAWSVLVPQPQHF
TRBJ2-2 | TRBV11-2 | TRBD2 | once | TGTGCCAGCAGCCTCGCACTAGCGGGAGGGTACACCGGGGAGCTGTTTTTT | CASSLALAGGYTGELFF
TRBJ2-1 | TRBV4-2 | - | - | TGTGCCAGCAGCCAAGAGGGGGGCGGGAGAACCTACAATGAGCAGTTCTTC | CASSQEGGGRTYNEQFF
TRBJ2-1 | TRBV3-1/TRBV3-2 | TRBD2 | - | TGTGCCAGCAGCACCCGCGGGACTATCTACAATGAGCAGTTCTTC | CASSTRGTIYNEQFF
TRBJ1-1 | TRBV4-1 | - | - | TGCGCCAGCAGCCCAGCGGAGTCGTCGCTGAACACTGAAGCTTTCTTT | CASSPAESSLNTEAFF
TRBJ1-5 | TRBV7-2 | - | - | TGTGCCAGCAGCTACTACAGGGATAGCAATCAGCCCCAGCATTTT | CASSYYRDSNQPQHF
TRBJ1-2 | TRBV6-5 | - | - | TGTGCCAGCAGTTACTACGGAGGATTTAGTTATGGCTACACCTTC | CASSYYGGFSYGYTF